This T cell receptor beta chain was identified during a study of early T cells in non-severe SARS-CoV-2 infection. MiXCR, applied by TCRdb to the 5' RACE reads, yields one record per CDR3 protein. The table records around 25,000 distinct CDR3 sequences, around 5.1% of them present only once. The ends were cut back, 5 bases at V and 5 bases at J, with 14 bases in the middle. Germline V CDR1 and CDR2: SGHVS, FNYEAQ. CDR3 length: 14 residues. The sequenced sample was whole blood. This rearrangement joins TRBV7-6 to TRBJ2-3; D is undetermined. The clonotype originates from an adult who was a healthcare worker with PCR-confirmed SARS-CoV-2 infection or an uninfected control (not recorded which). CDR3 sequence (DNA): TGTGCCAGCAGCCACGAGAGTAGTATAGATACGCAGTATTTT. This sequence encodes CASSHESSIDTQYF.